The rows below give T cell receptor beta chains drawn from one sample of a study of cytomegalovirus exposure and HLA in healthy donors. Only in-frame clones appear in the TCRdb table, and some are missing; sequencing was by immunoSEQ multiplex PCR. This table holds some 98,000 clones, 55% to 75% found once. The sequencing input was PBMCs. The receptors come from a man aged 45-65 years in good health and CMV-seronegative. CDR3s include the opening cysteine and the closing phenylalanine or tryptophan. The order of the fields is V gene, D gene, J gene, clone size, CDR3 DNA, CDR3 protein. A D gene is named only where the DNA matches it firmly. Size values are once, few and many counts, or a class for expanded clones, and some rows have none.

TRBV10-3	TRBD1	TRBJ1-2	NA	TGTGCCATCAGTGCTGAAAGGACAGGGCCCCGATCCTTC	CAISAERTGPRSF
TRBV5-6	TRBD2	TRBJ2-3	NA	TGTGCCAGCCATTTAACCTTAGCGGGGGGGTTGAGAGATACGCAGTATTTT	CASHLTLAGGLRDTQYF
TRBV10-3	TRBD2	TRBJ2-1	few	TGTGCCATCAGTCTCCTAGCGGGGGGAAACAATGAGCAGTTCTTC	CAISLLAGGNNEQFF
TRBV6-6	TRBD2	TRBJ2-5	NA	TGTGCCAGCACAGAGGGCCTAGCGGGGGGGCCGGAGACCCAGTACTTC	CASTEGLAGGPETQYF
TRBV27	NA	TRBJ2-7	NA	TGTGCCAGCAGTTTAGGCTCGGGGGAGCAGTACTTC	CASSLGSGEQYF
TRBV6-6	NA	TRBJ2-7	NA	TGTGCCAGCCGGGGATACGAGCAGTACTTC	CASRGYEQYF
TRBV5-8	NA	TRBJ1-1	few	TGTGCCAGCAGCTTGGGGGGCGCCGGCACTGAAGCTTTCTTT	CASSLGGAGTEAFF
TRBV27	TRBD1	TRBJ1-5	NA	TGTGCCAGCAGTTTATTGGGGCGACAGGGGGGCAATCAGCCCCAGCATTTT	CASSLLGRQGGNQPQHF
TRBV19	NA	TRBJ1-5	NA	TGTGCCAGTGCAGGGCAGAGCAATCAGCCCCAGCATTTT	CASAGQSNQPQHF
TRBV30	NA	TRBJ2-7	NA	TGTGCCTGTACACAGAGCTACGAGCAGTACTTC	CACTQSYEQYF
TRBV5-1	TRBD1	TRBJ2-3	NA	TGCGCCAGCAGCACAGACAGGGGCCTCTCCCATTTT	CASSTDRGLSHF
TRBV28	NA	TRBJ1-5	NA	TGTGCCACCGACGGGGACAATAGCAATCAGCCCCAGCATTTT	CATDGDNSNQPQHF
TRBV4-1	NA	TRBJ2-7	NA	TGCGCCAGCAGCCAAGATCTACAGAGCTCCTACGAGCAGTACTTC	CASSQDLQSSYEQYF
TRBV5-1	NA	TRBJ2-2	NA	TGCGCCAGCAGCTTGGTTGTTCTTAACACCGGGGAGCTGTTTTTT	CASSLVVLNTGELFF
TRBV7-9	NA	TRBJ1-1	many	TGTGCCAGCAGCATCGGACAGCCGAACACTGAAGCTTTCTTT	CASSIGQPNTEAFF
TRBV19	NA	TRBJ2-3	NA	TGTGCCAGTAGTATAGGAGGGGGTGGTACGCAGTATTTT	CASSIGGGGTQYF
TRBV27	NA	TRBJ1-2	NA	TGTGCCAGCAGTTATGGGGGGGTGCGAGGCTACACCTTC	CASSYGGVRGYTF
TRBV27	TRBD1	TRBJ2-5	NA	TGTGCCAGCAGGGGGACAGGTCAAGAGACCCAGTACTTC	CASRGTGQETQYF
TRBV27	TRBD2	TRBJ2-1	NA	TGTGCCAGCAGTTTATCGACTAGCGCATACAATGAGCAGTTCTTC	CASSLSTSAYNEQFF
TRBV6-6	NA	TRBJ1-3	NA	TGTGCCAGCAGTCTCCGGGGTTCAGGAAACACCATATATTTT	CASSLRGSGNTIYF
TRBV7-3	NA	TRBJ2-1	NA	TGTGCCAGCAGCTTAACCGTGGGAGAATTATACAATGAGCAGTTCTTC	CASSLTVGELYNEQFF
TRBV10-3	NA	TRBJ1-4	NA	TGTGCCATCGGAGAGAATGAAAAACTGTTTTTT	CAIGENEKLFF